The source of this T cell receptor beta chain is a study of post-analysis software for immune sequencing data. Whole-study context: Courses of disease covered relapsing-remitting, secondary progressive and progressive-relapsing multiple sclerosis. Notes on the study in general: Patients had higher frequencies than controls of about five TRBV segments, including TRBV5-6, TRBV5-1 and TRBV20-1.

V was pared by 1 base and J by 1 base, with 10 bases between. CDR1 is LGHNA, CDR2 YNFKEQ, per germline. The length of the CDR3 is 16 residues. The TCR beta cDNA libraries contained unique molecular identifiers. There were about 0.85 to 11 million T cells, and around 460,000 cDNA molecules came from them. TCRdb called the PCR reads again in MiXCR, with one record for every CDR3 protein. The profile shows 250,000 to 300,000 distinct CDR3 sequences, 36% of them singletons. About this clonotype: What it binds is not known.

Sequencing was performed on blood. The TCR sequence derives from a girl under 18 with multiple sclerosis. The chain uses TRBV4-2 and TRBJ2-2; no firm D call. In DNA, the CDR3 is TGTGCCAGCAGCCAAGTATGGCAGAGGAACACCGGGGAGCTGTTTTTT. It is translated as CASSQVWQRNTGELFF.